This T cell receptor (beta chain) was sequenced during a study of blood T cell repertoires in COVID-19. Study at large: There were acute and convalescent COVID-19 samples, and they came from the United States, Italy and Spain.

TCRdb's table, derived via immunoSEQ multiplex PCR, lists solely in-frame clones and lacks some. Of 100,000 to 150,000 clones listed, around four fifths are singletons. The CDR3 extends over 15 amino acids. Per the germline V gene, CDR1 is SGHAT and CDR2 is FQDESV (reference sequence). J was trimmed by 5 bases and V by 4 bases; bases with no gene match: 7. The sample taken for sequencing was peripheral blood. The chain has TRBV11-1 and TRBJ2-5, with 10 positions matching TRBD2. The TCR comes from a man at least 80 years old with active or convalescent COVID-19. CDR3 amino acids: CASSSPSGGVETQYF. As DNA, the CDR3 is TGTGCCAGCAGCTCCCCTAGCGGGGGAGTCGAGACCCAGTACTTC.